The clone carrying this T cell receptor beta chain was counted only a few times. Its matching antigen is unknown. These data originate in a study of cytomegalovirus exposure and HLA in healthy donors. Overall study findings and caveats: In an earlier analysis, productive rearrangement rates for most beta V segments clustered near 87% or 30%. Later work associated 16,951 TCR beta sequences with HLA alleles at 0.05 false discovery rate.

This CDR3 comprises 14 residues. J gave up 3 bases and V 4 bases, and 4 bases lay outside the gene matches. CDR1 and CDR2 from the germline V gene are SGHRS and YFSETQ. 13 Jbeta primers and 60 Vbeta primers were used for the PCR. The data were produced by immunoSEQ multiplex PCR, yet TCRdb's version contains in-frame clones alone and is incomplete. The data show 150,000 to 200,000 clones, with more than 65% seen just once and 1.3% held by the top ten. The genes are TRBV5-1 and TRBJ1-1, with 9 bases fitting TRBD1. Sequenced material: PBMCs. The sequence came from a man aged 50-59 years in good health and CMV-seropositive. CDR3 bases: TGCGCCAGCAGCACCCGGACAGGGGACACTGAAGCTTTCTTT. It encodes CASSTRTGDTEAFF. Combining the CDR3 with reference TRBV5-1 and TRBJ1-1 gives the whole variable domain KAGVTQTPRYLIKTRGQQVTLSCSPISGHRSVSWYQQTPGQGLQFLFEYFSETQRNKGNFPGRFSGRQFSNSRSEMNVSTLELGDSALYLCASSTRTGDTEAFFGQGTRLTVV.